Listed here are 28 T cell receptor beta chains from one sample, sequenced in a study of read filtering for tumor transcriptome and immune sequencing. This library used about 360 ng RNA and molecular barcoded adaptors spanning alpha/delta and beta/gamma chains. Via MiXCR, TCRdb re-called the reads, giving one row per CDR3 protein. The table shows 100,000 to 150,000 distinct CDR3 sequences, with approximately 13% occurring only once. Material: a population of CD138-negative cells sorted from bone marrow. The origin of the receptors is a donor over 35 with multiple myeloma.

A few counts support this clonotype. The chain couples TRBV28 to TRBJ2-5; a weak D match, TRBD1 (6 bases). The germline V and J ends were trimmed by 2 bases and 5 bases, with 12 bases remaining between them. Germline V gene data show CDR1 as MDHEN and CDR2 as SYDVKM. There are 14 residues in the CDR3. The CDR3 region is CASSLLTGTETQYF. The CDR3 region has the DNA TGTGCCAGCAGTTTACTTACAGGGACGGAGACCCAGTACTTC.

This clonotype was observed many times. CDR3 in amino acids: CASSETLNTEAFF. CDR3 DNA: TGTGCCAGCAGTGAAACGCTGAACACTGAAGCTTTCTTT. The chain combines TRBV6-1 with TRBJ1-1, with D uncertain. This CDR3 spans 13 amino acids. V was clipped by 2 bases and J by 0 bases, with 4 bases between them. CDR1 MNHNS and CDR2 SASEGT come from the germline V gene.

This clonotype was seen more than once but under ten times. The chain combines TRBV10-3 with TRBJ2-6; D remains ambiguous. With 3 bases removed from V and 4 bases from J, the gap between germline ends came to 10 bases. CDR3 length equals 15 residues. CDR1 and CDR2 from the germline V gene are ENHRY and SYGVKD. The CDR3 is CAISDSTQGANVLTF. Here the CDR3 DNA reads TGTGCCATCAGTGATAGCACTCAAGGGGCCAACGTCCTGACTTTC.

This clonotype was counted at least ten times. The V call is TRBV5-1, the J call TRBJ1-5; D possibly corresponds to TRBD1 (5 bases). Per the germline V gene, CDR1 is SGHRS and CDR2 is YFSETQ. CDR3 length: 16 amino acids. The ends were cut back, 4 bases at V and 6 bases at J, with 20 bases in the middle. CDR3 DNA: TGCGCCAGCAGCCCCGGGGCCGAGTCCGCGAGTCAGCCCCAGCATTTT. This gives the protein CASSPGAESASQPQHF.

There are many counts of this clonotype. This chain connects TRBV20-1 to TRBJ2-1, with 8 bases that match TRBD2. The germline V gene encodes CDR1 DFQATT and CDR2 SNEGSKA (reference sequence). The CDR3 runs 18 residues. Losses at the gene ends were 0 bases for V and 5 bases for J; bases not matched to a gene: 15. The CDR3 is CSARDWGTSGAANNEQFF. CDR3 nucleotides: TGCAGTGCTAGAGATTGGGGCACTAGCGGTGCCGCAAACAATGAGCAGTTCTTC.

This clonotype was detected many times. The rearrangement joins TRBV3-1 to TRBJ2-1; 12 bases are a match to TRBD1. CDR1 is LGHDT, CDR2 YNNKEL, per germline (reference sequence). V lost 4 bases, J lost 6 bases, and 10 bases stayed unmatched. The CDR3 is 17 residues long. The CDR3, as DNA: TGTGCCAGCAGCCCACTACAGCCGGGACAGGGGGCCAATGAGCAGTTCTTC. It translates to CASSPLQPGQGANEQFF.

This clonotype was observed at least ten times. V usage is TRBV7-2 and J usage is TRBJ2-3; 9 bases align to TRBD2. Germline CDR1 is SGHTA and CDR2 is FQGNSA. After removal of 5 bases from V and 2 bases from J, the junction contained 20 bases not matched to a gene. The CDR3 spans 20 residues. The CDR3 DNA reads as TGTGCCAGCAGCCCCCGATGGAGCGGGAGGCTGGCCCGAAACACAGATACGCAGTATTTT. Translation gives CASSPRWSGRLARNTDTQYF.

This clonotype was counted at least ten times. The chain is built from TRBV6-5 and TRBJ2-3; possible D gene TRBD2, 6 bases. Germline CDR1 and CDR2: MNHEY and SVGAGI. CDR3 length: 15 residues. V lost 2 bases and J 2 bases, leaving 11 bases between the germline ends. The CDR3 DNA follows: TGTGCCAGCAGTTACAGGGCGGGGCCCACAGATACGCAGTATTTT. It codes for CASSYRAGPTDTQYF.

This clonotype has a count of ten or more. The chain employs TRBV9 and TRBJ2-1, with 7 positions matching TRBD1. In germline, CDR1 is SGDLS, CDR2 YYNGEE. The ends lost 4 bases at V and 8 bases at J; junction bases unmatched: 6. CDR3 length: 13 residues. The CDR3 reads CASSKGQVDEQFF. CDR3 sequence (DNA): TGTGCCAGCAGCAAAGGACAGGTCGATGAGCAGTTCTTC.

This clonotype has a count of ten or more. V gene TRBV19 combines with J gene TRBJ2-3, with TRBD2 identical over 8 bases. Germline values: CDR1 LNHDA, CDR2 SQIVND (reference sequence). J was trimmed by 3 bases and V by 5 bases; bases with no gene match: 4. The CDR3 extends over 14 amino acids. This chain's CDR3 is CASSFGLATDTQYF. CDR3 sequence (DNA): TGTGCCAGTAGTTTTGGACTAGCAACAGATACGCAGTATTTT.

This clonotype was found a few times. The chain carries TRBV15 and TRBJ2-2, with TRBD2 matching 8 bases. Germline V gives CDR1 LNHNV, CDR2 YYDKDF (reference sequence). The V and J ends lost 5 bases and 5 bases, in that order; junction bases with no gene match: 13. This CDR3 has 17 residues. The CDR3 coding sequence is TGTGCCACCAGCGGCCGAAGGACTAGCAGCAGGACCGGGGAGCTGTTTTTT. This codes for CATSGRRTSSRTGELFF.

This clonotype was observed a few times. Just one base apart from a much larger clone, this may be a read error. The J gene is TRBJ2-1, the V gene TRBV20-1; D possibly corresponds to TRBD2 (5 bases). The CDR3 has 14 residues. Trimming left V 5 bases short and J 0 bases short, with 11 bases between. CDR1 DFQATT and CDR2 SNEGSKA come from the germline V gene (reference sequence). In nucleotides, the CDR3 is TGCAGTGCTTCTAGCATTAGCTCCTACAATGAGCAGTTCTTC. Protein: CSASSISSYNEQFF.

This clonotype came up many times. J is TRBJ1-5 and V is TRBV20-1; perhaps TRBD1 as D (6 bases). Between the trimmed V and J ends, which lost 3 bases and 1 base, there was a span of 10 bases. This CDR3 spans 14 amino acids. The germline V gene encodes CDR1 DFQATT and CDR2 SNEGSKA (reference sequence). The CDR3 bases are TGCAGTGCTAGCCTCACAGGGAGCAATCAGCCCCAGCATTTT. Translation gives CSASLTGSNQPQHF.

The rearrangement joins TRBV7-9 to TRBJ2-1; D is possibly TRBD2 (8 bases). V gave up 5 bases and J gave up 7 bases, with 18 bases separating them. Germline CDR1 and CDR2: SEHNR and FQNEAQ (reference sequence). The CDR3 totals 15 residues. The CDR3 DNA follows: TGTGCCAGCAGCCCCCCGGGAGGGGGCAGGAATGAGCAGTTCTTC. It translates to CASSPPGGGRNEQFF.

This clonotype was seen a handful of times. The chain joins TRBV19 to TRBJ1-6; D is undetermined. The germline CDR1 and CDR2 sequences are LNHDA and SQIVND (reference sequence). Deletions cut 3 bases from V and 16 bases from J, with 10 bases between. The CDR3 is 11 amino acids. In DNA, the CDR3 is TGTGCCAGTAGTATTGGTCCTCAGCTCCACTTT. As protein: CASSIGPQLHF.

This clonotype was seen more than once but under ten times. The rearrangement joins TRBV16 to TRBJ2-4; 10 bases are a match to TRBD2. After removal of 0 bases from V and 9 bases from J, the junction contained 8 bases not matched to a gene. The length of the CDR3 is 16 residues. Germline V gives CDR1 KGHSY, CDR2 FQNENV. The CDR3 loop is CASSQSLAGVGGIQYF. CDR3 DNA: TGTGCCAGCAGCCAATCGCTAGCGGGAGTAGGGGGCATTCAGTACTTC.

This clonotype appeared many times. CDR3 region: CASSGLAGAYNEQFF. CDR3 sequence (DNA): TGTGCCAGCAGCGGACTAGCGGGGGCCTACAATGAGCAGTTCTTC. The chain has TRBV6-4 and TRBJ2-1; 13 bases map to TRBD2. This CDR3 is built from 15 residues. Germline V gene data show CDR1 as MRHNA and CDR2 as SNTAGT. V dropped 6 bases and J dropped 2; count of bases not matched to a gene: 1.

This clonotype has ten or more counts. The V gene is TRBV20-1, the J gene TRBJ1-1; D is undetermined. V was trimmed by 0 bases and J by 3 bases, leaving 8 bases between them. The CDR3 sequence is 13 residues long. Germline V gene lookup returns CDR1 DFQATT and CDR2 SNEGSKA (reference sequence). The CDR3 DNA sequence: TGCAGTGCTAGAGATGGGGTGTACACTGAAGCTTTCTTT. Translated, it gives CSARDGVYTEAFF.

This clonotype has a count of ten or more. CDR3 amino acids: CASSLGQGPVPYEQYF. CDR3 bases: TGCGCCAGCAGCCTAGGACAGGGGCCCGTCCCTTACGAGCAGTACTTC. The V gene is TRBV4-1, the J gene TRBJ2-7; TRBD1 matches 9 bases. Trimming at V came to 4 bases and at J to 4 bases, leaving 11 bases not matched to a gene. The CDR3 length is 16 residues. CDR1 and CDR2 (germline): MGHRA, YSYEKL.

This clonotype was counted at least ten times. The CDR3 region is CSARGDRATDTQYF. CDR3 nucleotides: TGCAGTGCTAGAGGGGACAGGGCGACAGATACGCAGTATTTT. The J gene is TRBJ2-3, the V gene TRBV20-1; TRBD1 aligns across 9 bases. This CDR3 contains 14 residues. V lost 1 base and J lost 3; bases outside the gene matches: 2. Germline CDR1 is DFQATT and CDR2 is SNEGSKA (reference sequence).

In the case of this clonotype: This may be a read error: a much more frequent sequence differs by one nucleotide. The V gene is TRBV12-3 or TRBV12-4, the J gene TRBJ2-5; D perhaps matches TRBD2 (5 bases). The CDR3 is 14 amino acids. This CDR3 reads CVSSLMTGQETQYF. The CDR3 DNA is TGTGTCAGCAGTTTAATGACGGGGCAAGAGACCCAGTACTTC.

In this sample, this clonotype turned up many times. CDR3 in DNA: TGTGCCAGCAGCACCCGACAGGCCTTCTCTGGGGCCAACGTCCTGACTTTC. Encoded protein: CASSTRQAFSGANVLTF. The chain carries TRBV7-9 and TRBJ2-6; maybe TRBD1 (6 bases). Deletions cut 5 bases from V and 0 bases from J, with 14 bases between. CDR3 size: 17 residues. Germline V gene lookup returns CDR1 SEHNR and CDR2 FQNEAQ (reference sequence).

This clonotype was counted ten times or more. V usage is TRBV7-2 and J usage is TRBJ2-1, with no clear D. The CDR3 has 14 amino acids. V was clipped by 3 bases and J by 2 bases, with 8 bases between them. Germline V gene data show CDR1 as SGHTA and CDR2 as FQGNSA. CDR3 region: CASSFSQTYNEQFF. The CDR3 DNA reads TGTGCCAGCAGCTTTTCCCAGACCTACAATGAGCAGTTCTTC. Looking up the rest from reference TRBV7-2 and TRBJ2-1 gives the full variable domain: GAGVSQSPSNKVTEKGKDVELRCDPISGHTALYWYRQSLGQGLEFLIYFQGNSAPDKSGLPSDRFSAERTGGSVSTLTIQRTQQEDSAVYLCASSFSQTYNEQFFGPGTRLTVL.

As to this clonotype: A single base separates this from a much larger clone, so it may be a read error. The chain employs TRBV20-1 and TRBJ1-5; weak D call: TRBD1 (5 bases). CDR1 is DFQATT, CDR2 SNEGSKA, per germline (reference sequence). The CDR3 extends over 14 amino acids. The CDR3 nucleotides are TGCAGTCTACTCGGGGCATATAGCAATCAGCCCCAGCGTTTT. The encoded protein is CSLLGAYSNQPQRF.

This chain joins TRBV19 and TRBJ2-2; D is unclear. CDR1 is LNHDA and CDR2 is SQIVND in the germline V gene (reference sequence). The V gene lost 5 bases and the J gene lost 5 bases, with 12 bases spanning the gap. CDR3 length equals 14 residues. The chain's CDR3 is CASSLLLGTGELFF. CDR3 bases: TGTGCCAGTAGTCTCCTCCTAGGGACCGGGGAGCTGTTTTTT.

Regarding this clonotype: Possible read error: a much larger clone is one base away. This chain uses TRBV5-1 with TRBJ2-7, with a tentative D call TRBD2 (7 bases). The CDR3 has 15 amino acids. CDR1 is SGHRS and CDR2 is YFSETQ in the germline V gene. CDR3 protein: CASSLGGGGSYEQHF. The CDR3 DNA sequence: TGCGCCAGCAGCTTGGGTGGCGGGGGCTCCTACGAGCAGCACTTC.

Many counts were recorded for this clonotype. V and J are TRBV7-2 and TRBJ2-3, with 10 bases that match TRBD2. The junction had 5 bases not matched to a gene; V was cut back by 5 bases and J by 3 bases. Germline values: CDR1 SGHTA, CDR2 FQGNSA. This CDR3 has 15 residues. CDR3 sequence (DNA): TGTGCCAGCAGCAGACGAGCGGGGGGGACAGATACGCAGTATTTT. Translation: CASSRRAGGTDTQYF.

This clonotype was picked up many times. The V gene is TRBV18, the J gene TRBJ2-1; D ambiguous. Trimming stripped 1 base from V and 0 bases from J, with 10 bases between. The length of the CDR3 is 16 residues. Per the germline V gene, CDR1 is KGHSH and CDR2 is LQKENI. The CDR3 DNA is TGTGCCAGCTCACCACTCCTAAGCAGCTCCTACAATGAGCAGTTCTTC. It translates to CASSPLLSSSYNEQFF.